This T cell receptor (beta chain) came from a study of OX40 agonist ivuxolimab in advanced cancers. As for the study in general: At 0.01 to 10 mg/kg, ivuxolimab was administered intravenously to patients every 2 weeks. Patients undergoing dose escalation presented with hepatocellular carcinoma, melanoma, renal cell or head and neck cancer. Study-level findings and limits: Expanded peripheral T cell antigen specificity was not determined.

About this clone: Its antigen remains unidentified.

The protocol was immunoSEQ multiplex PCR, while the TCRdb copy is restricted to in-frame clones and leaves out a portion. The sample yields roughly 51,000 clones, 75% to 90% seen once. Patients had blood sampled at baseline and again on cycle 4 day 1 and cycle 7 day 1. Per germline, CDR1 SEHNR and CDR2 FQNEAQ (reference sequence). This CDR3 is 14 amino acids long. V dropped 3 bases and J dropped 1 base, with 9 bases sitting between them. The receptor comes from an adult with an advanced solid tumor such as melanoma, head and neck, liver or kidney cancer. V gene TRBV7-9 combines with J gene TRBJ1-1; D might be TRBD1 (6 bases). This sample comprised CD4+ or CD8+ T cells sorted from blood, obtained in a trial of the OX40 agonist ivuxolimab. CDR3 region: CASSLTGANTEAFF. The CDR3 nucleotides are TGTGCCAGCAGCTTGACGGGGGCGAACACTGAAGCTTTCTTT.